This passage covers 5 T cell receptor beta chains from one sample sequenced in a study of T cell changes during pregnancy in multiple sclerosis. Assay used: immunoSEQ multiplex PCR; TCRdb lists only in-frame clones, some missing. The sample holds 30,000 to 45,000 clones; around 92% are singletons and the top ten take around 1.3%. Sequencing was carried out using PBMCs (not recorded whether the cells were cultured). These TCRs come from a female donor with multiple sclerosis, enrolled in a pregnancy study.

The rearrangement links TRBV28 to TRBJ2-3, with 7 bases fitting TRBD1. CDR1 MDHEN and CDR2 SYDVKM come from the germline V gene. V lost 4 bases and J lost 0; bases outside the gene matches: 4. The CDR3 length is 15 residues. This chain's CDR3 is CASSSGQDSTDTQYF. The CDR3 coding sequence is TGTGCCAGCAGTTCAGGACAGGACAGCACAGATACGCAGTATTTT.

The rearrangement links TRBV5-6 to TRBJ2-7; D might be TRBD1 (6 bases). Germline V lookup: CDR1 SGHDT, CDR2 YYEEEE. The germline V and J ends were trimmed by 0 bases and 0 bases, with 13 bases remaining between them. This CDR3 comprises 16 residues. The CDR3, as DNA: TGTGCCAGCAGCTTGGAACCGACAGGACTCTCCTACGAGCAGTACTTC. It is translated as CASSLEPTGLSYEQYF.

The rearrangement joins TRBV5-1 to TRBJ2-5, with a weak D call TRBD2 (6 bases). The V end lost 0 bases, the J end lost 7 bases, and 16 bases lay between the germline ends. The CDR3 is 15 residues long. The germline V gene encodes CDR1 SGHRS and CDR2 YFSETQ. CDR3 residues: CASSLAPGEVGTQYF. For the CDR3, the DNA is TGCGCCAGCAGCTTGGCACCGGGAGAGGTGGGGACCCAGTACTTC.

This chain connects TRBV4-1 to TRBJ2-7, with no clear D. In germline, CDR1 is MGHRA, CDR2 YSYEKL. The V and J ends lost 3 bases and 0 bases respectively, with 3 bases between them. The CDR3 is 12 amino acids. CDR3 coding DNA: TGCGCCAGCAGCCAGGACTCCTACGAGCAGTACTTC. It yields the protein CASSQDSYEQYF.

This clone occurred once. The gene calls are TRBV10-2 and TRBJ2-7; 10 positions agree with TRBD1. With 6 bases clipped from V and 0 bases from J, the junction kept 2 bases outside the gene matches. CDR3 length: 14 residues. Germline V CDR1 and CDR2: WSHSY, SAAADI. The CDR3 nucleotides are TGCGCCAGCAGACGGACAGGGGGCTCCTACGAGCAGTACTTC. It encodes CASRRTGGSYEQYF.